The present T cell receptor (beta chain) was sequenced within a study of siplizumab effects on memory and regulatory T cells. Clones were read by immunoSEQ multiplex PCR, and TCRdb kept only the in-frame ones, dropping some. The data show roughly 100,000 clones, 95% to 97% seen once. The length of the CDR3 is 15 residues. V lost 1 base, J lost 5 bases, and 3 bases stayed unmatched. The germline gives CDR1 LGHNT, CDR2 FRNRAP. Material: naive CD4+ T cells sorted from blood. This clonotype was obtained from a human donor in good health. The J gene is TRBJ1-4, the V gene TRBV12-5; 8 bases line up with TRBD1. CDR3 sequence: CASGLGQGSNEKLFF. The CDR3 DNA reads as TGTGCTAGTGGTTTGGGACAGGGGAGCAATGAAAAACTGTTTTTT.